A selection of T cell receptor beta chains follows, all from one sample in a study of T cell repertoires in ileal Crohn's disease. Clones were sequenced by immunoSEQ multiplex PCR, and TCRdb holds only the in-frame ones, with some missing. The table records about 9,600 clones, less than 85% of them present only once. The material sequenced was ileal tissue. These receptors were taken from an adult with Crohn's disease. Both conserved end residues are part of each CDR3. D genes are given only for firm matches. The size entry is marked missing in some rows and otherwise reads once, few, many or a size class.

J gene: TRBJ2-7; V gene: TRBV7-8; clone size: -; D gene: -; CDR3 protein: CASSTRVAGSSYEQYF; CDR3 DNA: TGTGCCAGCAGCACACGGGTCGCGGGGAGCTCCTACGAGCAGTACTTC
J gene: TRBJ2-3; V gene: TRBV5-6; clone size: -; D gene: TRBD1; CDR3 protein: CASSLRQGAGLADTQYF; CDR3 DNA: TGTGCCAGCAGCTTGAGACAGGGGGCCGGGTTGGCAGATACGCAGTATTTT
J gene: TRBJ2-1; V gene: TRBV5-1; clone size: -; D gene: -; CDR3 protein: CASSSNQRSEQFF; CDR3 DNA: TGCGCCAGCAGCTCGAATCAGAGGAGTGAGCAGTTCTTC
J gene: TRBJ2-2; V gene: TRBV29-1; clone size: -; D gene: -; CDR3 protein: CSAPLEGRGTGELFF; CDR3 DNA: TGCAGCGCCCCGTTGGAGGGCAGAGGTACCGGGGAGCTGTTTTTT
J gene: TRBJ1-1; V gene: TRBV5-4; clone size: -; D gene: TRBD1; CDR3 protein: CALQTGVRNTEAFF; CDR3 DNA: TGTGCCTTACAAACAGGGGTTAGGAACACTGAAGCTTTCTTT
J gene: TRBJ2-1; V gene: TRBV11-2; clone size: -; D gene: TRBD2; CDR3 protein: CASSLYSPGLGNNEQFF; CDR3 DNA: TGTGCCAGCAGCTTATACAGTCCGGGACTAGGAAACAATGAGCAGTTCTTC
J gene: TRBJ2-3; V gene: TRBV2; clone size: -; D gene: TRBD2; CDR3 protein: CASSAASGSTDTQYF; CDR3 DNA: TGTGCCAGCAGTGCCGCTAGCGGTAGCACAGATACGCAGTATTTT
J gene: TRBJ2-7; V gene: TRBV5-4; clone size: few; D gene: TRBD1; CDR3 protein: CASSPGTGGYEQYF; CDR3 DNA: TGTGCCAGCAGCCCCGGGACAGGGGGGTACGAGCAGTACTTC
J gene: TRBJ1-1; V gene: TRBV19; clone size: once; D gene: -; CDR3 protein: CASRNRDRTEAFF; CDR3 DNA: TGTGCCAGTAGAAACAGGGATCGCACTGAAGCTTTCTTT
J gene: TRBJ2-7; V gene: TRBV10-3; clone size: -; D gene: -; CDR3 protein: CATRGNGSYEQYF; CDR3 DNA: TGTGCCACCCGAGGGAACGGTTCCTACGAGCAGTACTTC
J gene: TRBJ2-1; V gene: TRBV7-2; clone size: -; D gene: -; CDR3 protein: CASSWVPGSYNEQFF; CDR3 DNA: TGTGCCAGCAGCTGGGTACCGGGCTCCTACAATGAGCAGTTCTTC
J gene: TRBJ2-5; V gene: TRBV14; clone size: large; D gene: -; CDR3 protein: CASSQDGGYQETQYF; CDR3 DNA: TGTGCCAGCAGCCAAGATGGGGGGTACCAAGAGACCCAGTACTTC
J gene: TRBJ2-7; V gene: TRBV11-3; clone size: once; D gene: -; CDR3 protein: CASSRDSSYEQYF; CDR3 DNA: TGTGCCAGCAGCCGAGACTCATCCTACGAGCAGTACTTC
J gene: TRBJ1-6; V gene: TRBV9; clone size: -; D gene: -; CDR3 protein: CASSPRGNNSPLHF; CDR3 DNA: TGTGCCAGCTCGCCCCGGGGAAATAATTCACCCCTCCACTTT
J gene: TRBJ1-3; V gene: TRBV10-3; clone size: once; D gene: TRBD1; CDR3 protein: CAISLTGAGNTIYF; CDR3 DNA: TGTGCCATCAGCCTTACAGGGGCTGGAAACACCATATATTTT
J gene: TRBJ1-3; V gene: TRBV4-2; clone size: -; D gene: -; CDR3 protein: CASSQNPLTGTGNTIYF; CDR3 DNA: TGTGCCAGCAGCCAAAATCCACTTACAGGGACTGGAAACACCATATATTTT
J gene: TRBJ1-2; V gene: TRBV2; clone size: -; D gene: TRBD1; CDR3 protein: CASRVGTGRYGYTF; CDR3 DNA: TGTGCCAGCAGGGTCGGGACAGGGAGGTATGGCTACACCTTC
J gene: TRBJ2-1; V gene: TRBV5-4; clone size: once; D gene: TRBD2; CDR3 protein: CASSRRLATEQFF; CDR3 DNA: TGTGCCAGCAGCCGACGACTAGCGACTGAGCAGTTCTTC
J gene: TRBJ2-5; V gene: TRBV9; clone size: few; D gene: -; CDR3 protein: CASSLAVWQETQYF; CDR3 DNA: TGTGCCAGCAGTCTAGCCGTGTGGCAAGAGACCCAGTACTTC
J gene: TRBJ1-5; V gene: TRBV5-4; clone size: once; D gene: TRBD1; CDR3 protein: CASSSGGTGGLISPQHF; CDR3 DNA: TGTGCCAGCAGCTCGGGCGGGACAGGGGGCCTGATTTCGCCCCAGCATTTT
J gene: TRBJ2-1; V gene: TRBV6-1; clone size: -; D gene: TRBD1; CDR3 protein: CASSVSGGPYNEQFF; CDR3 DNA: TGTGCCAGCAGTGTATCAGGGGGTCCCTACAATGAGCAGTTCTTC
J gene: TRBJ1-4; V gene: TRBV9; clone size: -; D gene: TRBD1; CDR3 protein: CASSRAVGDRDEKLFF; CDR3 DNA: TGTGCCAGCAGCCGGGCGGTGGGGGACAGGGATGAAAAACTGTTTTTT
J gene: TRBJ1-6; V gene: TRBV7-9; clone size: -; D gene: -; CDR3 protein: CASSQGGAGSPLHF; CDR3 DNA: TGTGCCAGCAGTCAAGGGGGGGCGGGTTCACCCCTCCACTTT
J gene: TRBJ2-7; V gene: TRBV11-2; clone size: -; D gene: -; CDR3 protein: CASSRTENYEQYF; CDR3 DNA: TGTGCCAGCAGCCGGACAGAGAATTACGAGCAGTACTTC
J gene: TRBJ2-3; V gene: TRBV5-4; clone size: -; D gene: -; CDR3 protein: CASSLQGRRSTDTQYF; CDR3 DNA: TGTGCCAGCAGCTTGCAGGGCCGCCGAAGCACAGATACGCAGTATTTT
J gene: TRBJ1-1; V gene: TRBV5-6; clone size: -; D gene: -; CDR3 protein: CASSLVPGQNTEAFF; CDR3 DNA: TGTGCCAGCAGCTTGGTTCCGGGACAGAACACTGAAGCTTTCTTT
J gene: TRBJ2-7; V gene: TRBV27; clone size: -; D gene: -; CDR3 protein: CASSSRRDSYEQYF; CDR3 DNA: TGTGCCAGCAGCTCCAGACGGGACTCCTACGAGCAGTACTTC
J gene: TRBJ2-2; V gene: TRBV7-2; clone size: -; D gene: TRBD1; CDR3 protein: CASSLAFGQGAEELFF; CDR3 DNA: TGTGCCAGCAGCTTAGCGTTCGGACAGGGGGCGGAGGAGCTGTTTTTT
J gene: TRBJ2-2; V gene: TRBV2; clone size: -; D gene: TRBD2; CDR3 protein: CASSETSGNTGELFF; CDR3 DNA: TGTGCCAGCAGTGAGACTAGCGGGAACACCGGGGAGCTGTTTTTT
J gene: TRBJ1-1; V gene: TRBV18; clone size: few; D gene: -; CDR3 protein: CASSPLQPGDTEAFF; CDR3 DNA: TGTGCCAGCTCACCTCTCCAGCCGGGAGATACTGAAGCTTTCTTT
J gene: TRBJ1-6; V gene: TRBV30; clone size: -; D gene: TRBD1; CDR3 protein: CAWSVGTGGVGSPLHF; CDR3 DNA: TGTGCCTGGAGTGTCGGAACAGGGGGCGTAGGTTCACCCCTCCACTTT
J gene: TRBJ2-3; V gene: TRBV30; clone size: few; D gene: -; CDR3 protein: CAWEPGLATDTQYF; CDR3 DNA: TGTGCCTGGGAGCCGGGACTGGCCACAGATACGCAGTATTTT
J gene: TRBJ2-3; V gene: TRBV5-1; clone size: -; D gene: -; CDR3 protein: CASSLGGGDTDTQYF; CDR3 DNA: TGCGCCAGCAGCTTGGGGGGCGGGGATACAGATACGCAGTATTTT